A selection of T cell receptor beta chains follows, all from one sample in a study of T-cell memory formation after mild COVID-19. In TCRdb, the 5' RACE reads were re-called with MiXCR into one record per CDR3 protein. The sample carries 210,000 or so distinct CDR3 sequences, about 17% recorded once. Material for sequencing was PBMCs or a T cell subset sorted from them (not recorded which). These receptors all stem from an adult woman who had mild COVID-19 (a few samples of this study predate the infection). Cell type and time point are not known. Each CDR3 is given with its conserved first and last residue. Fields, in order: clone size, V gene, CDR3 protein. Some rows have no size entry. The others give once, few or many, or a class for an expanded clone.

>NA|TRBV20-1
CSATHTEAFF
>few|TRBV20-1
CSAPRWANTEAFF
>NA|TRBV18
CASSPPLQGANTEAFF
>few|TRBV19
CASSMRRGRDIMNTEAFF
>NA|TRBV25-1
CASSELGTGRTEAFF
>few|TRBV7-9
CASSPTLGNTEAFF
>NA|TRBV4-1
CASSHVLGEQYF
>NA|TRBV20-1
CSASRRASSYEQYF
>NA|TRBV11-2
CASSLGHQGVGELFF
>few|TRBV24-1
CATSDPGQGIYGYTF
>NA|TRBV24-1
CATSESGNTQYF
>few|TRBV5-1
CASRKTSGSSYNEQFF
>many|TRBV12-3/TRBV12-4
CASSPQGAYEQYF
>few|TRBV9
CASSVEQGYNEQFF
>many|TRBV9
CASSGTGPPEELFF
>NA|TRBV7-9
CASSQGPWVRGGYTF
>NA|TRBV15
CATSRELAGGYEQFF
>NA|TRBV5-1
CASSLRTAVEAFF
>NA|TRBV6-5
CASRDRRSNQPQHF
>NA|TRBV5-6
CASSSTAINYGYTF
>NA|TRBV30
CAWSVTRDSGNTIYF
>few|TRBV7-8
CASSFLAGGREQYF
>NA|TRBV24-1
CATSDNLLHMGGYTF
>NA|TRBV4-3
CASSHPDGEQYF
>NA|TRBV9
CASSPGTGEPTEAFF
>NA|TRBV20-1
CSARGLAAAYEQYF
>many|TRBV5-5
CASSLSSGTAYGYTF
>many|TRBV7-9
CASSPPRDRPFFTDTQYF
>NA|TRBV27
CASSGRVWTGELFF
>NA|TRBV5-4
CASRREGNTEAFF
>few|TRBV5-1
CASSPKDLLSGELFF
>medium-sized|TRBV6-1
CASNTFGTSVYF
>many|TRBV5-1
CASSLEDRGGSPLHF
>few|TRBV20-1
CSAPREEGRSSTDTQYF
>few|TRBV5-1
CASSLEDQPQHF
>NA|TRBV30
CAWSLAGGPSEQYF
>NA|TRBV30
CAWSVLYRGQSYNEQFF
>NA|TRBV20-1
CSAGQGLDGTEAFF